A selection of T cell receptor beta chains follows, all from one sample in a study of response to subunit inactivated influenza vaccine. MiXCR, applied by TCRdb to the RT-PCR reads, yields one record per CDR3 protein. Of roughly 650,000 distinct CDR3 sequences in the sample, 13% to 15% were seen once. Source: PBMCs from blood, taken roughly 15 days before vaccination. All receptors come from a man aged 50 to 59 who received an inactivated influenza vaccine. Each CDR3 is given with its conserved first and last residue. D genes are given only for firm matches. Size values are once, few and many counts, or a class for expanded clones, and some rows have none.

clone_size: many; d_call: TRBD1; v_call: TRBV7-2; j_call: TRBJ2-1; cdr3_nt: TGTGCCAGCAGCACTGGGACAGGGTCGTACAATGAGCAGTTCTTC; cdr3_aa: CASSTGTGSYNEQFF
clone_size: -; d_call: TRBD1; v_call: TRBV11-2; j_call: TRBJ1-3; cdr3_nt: TGTGCCAGCAGCTCTACTCGTACCGGGACAGGGGGGAGGGACACCATATATTTT; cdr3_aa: CASSSTRTGTGGRDTIYF
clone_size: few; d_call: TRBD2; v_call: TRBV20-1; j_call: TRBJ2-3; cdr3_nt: TGCAGTGCTACCTTAAGGGCGGGAGGGCTCTCAGATACGCAGTATTTT; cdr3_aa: CSATLRAGGLSDTQYF
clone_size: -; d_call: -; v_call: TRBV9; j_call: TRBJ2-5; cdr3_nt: TGTGCCAGCAGCGTAGATCTGGGAGAGACCCAGTACTTC; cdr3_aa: CASSVDLGETQYF
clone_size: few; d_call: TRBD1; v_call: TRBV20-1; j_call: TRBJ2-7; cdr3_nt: TGCAGTGCTATAGGGGACAGGGGTTACGAGCAGTACTTC; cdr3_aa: CSAIGDRGYEQYF
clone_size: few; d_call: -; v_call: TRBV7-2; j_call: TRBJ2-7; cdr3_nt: TGTGCCAGCAGCCCCAACCCACGGGACTACGAGCAGTACTTC; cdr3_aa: CASSPNPRDYEQYF
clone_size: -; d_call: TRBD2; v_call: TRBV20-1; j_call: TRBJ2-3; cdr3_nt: TGCAGTGCCGATGCTGCTTTGGCGGGAGGACCAACAGATACGCAGTATTTT; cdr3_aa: CSADAALAGGPTDTQYF
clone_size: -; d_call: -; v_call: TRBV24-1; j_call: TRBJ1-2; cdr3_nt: TGTGCCACCAGTGACGGAGGGGGGAGGTATGGCTACACCTTC; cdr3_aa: CATSDGGGRYGYTF
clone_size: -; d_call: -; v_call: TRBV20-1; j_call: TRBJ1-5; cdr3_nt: TGCAGTGCTAGAAGGCGAATTAGCAATCAGCCCCAGCATTTT; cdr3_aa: CSARRRISNQPQHF
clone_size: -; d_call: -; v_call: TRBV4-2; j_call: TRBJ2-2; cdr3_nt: TGTGCCAGCAGCCAAGGAACCGTTAGCGACACCGGGGAGCTGTTTTTT; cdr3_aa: CASSQGTVSDTGELFF
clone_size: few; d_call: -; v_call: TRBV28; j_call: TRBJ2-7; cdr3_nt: TGTGCCTGCCTAGGGGCACACTACGAGCAGTACTTC; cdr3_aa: CACLGAHYEQYF
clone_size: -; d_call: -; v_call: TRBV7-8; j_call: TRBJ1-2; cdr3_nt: TGTGCCAGCAGCTTACCGGGGGCGCAAGATGGCTACACCTTC; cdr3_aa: CASSLPGAQDGYTF
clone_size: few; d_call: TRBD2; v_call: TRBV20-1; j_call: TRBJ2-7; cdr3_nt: TGCAGTGCTATCGGGGGGGGAATTTACGAGCAGTACTTC; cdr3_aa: CSAIGGGIYEQYF
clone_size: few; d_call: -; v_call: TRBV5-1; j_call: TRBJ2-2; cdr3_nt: TGCGCCAGCAGCCCCAACTGGGACCGAAACACCGGGGAGCTGTTTTTT; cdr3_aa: CASSPNWDRNTGELFF
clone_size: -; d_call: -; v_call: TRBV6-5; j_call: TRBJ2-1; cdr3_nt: TGTGCCAGCAGTTTTCTAGCCTTGGGCAATGAGCAGTTCTTC; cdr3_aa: CASSFLALGNEQFF
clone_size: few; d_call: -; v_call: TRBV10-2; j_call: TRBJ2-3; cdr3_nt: TGCGCCAGCAGTGAGTCTGTGGTAGATACGCAGTATTTT; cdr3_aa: CASSESVVDTQYF
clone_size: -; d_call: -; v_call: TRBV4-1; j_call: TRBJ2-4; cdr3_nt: TGCGCCAGCAGCCAAGTCAGGTTAGCCAAAAACATTCAGTACTTC; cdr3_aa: CASSQVRLAKNIQYF
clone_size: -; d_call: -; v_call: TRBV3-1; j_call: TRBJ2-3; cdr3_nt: TGTGCCAGCAGCCAGACTTCGGCGGGAAGCACAGATACGCAGTATTTT; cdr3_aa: CASSQTSAGSTDTQYF
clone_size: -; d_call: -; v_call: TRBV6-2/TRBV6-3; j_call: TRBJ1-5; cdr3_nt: TGTGCCAGCAGTTACGGCAGGGACCAGCATTTT; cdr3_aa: CASSYGRDQHF
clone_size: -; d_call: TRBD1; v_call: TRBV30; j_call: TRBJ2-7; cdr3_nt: TGTGCCTGGGGAACCGGGACAGGGGGATTCGAGCAGTACTTC; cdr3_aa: CAWGTGTGGFEQYF
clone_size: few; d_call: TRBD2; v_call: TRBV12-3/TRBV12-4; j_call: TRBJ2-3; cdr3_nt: TGTGCCAGCAGGCGGACTAGCGGCACAGATACGCAGTATTTT; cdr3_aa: CASRRTSGTDTQYF
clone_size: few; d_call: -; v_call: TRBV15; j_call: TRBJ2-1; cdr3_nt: TGTGCCACCAGCAGAGATAGAAGGGTATTGGATGAGCAGTTCTTC; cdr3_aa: CATSRDRRVLDEQFF
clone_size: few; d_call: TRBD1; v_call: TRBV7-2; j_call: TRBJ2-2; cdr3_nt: TGTGCCAGCAGCCCCCCCACGGGACAGGGAGGGGCCGGGGAGCTGTTTTTT; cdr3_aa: CASSPPTGQGGAGELFF
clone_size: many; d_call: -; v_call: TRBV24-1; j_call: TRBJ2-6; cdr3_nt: TGTGCCACCAGTGCCCTAAGCCGCTCTGGGGCCAACGTCCTGACTTTC; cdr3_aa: CATSALSRSGANVLTF
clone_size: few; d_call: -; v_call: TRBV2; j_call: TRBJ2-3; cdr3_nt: TGTGCCAGCAACCGACAGTACACAGATACGCAGTATTTT; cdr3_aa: CASNRQYTDTQYF
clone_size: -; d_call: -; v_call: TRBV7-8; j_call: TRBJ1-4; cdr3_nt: TGTGCCAGCAGCTTAGCGCTGGGGGCGAATGAAAAACTGTTTTTT; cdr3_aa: CASSLALGANEKLFF
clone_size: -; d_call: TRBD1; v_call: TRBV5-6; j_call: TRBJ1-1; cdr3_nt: TGTGCCAGCAGCGAAACACAGGGGGGGAAGACTGAAGCTTTCTTT; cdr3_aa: CASSETQGGKTEAFF
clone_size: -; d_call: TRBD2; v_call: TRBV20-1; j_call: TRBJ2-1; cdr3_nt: TGCAGTGCTAGGGGGACTAGGGCGGCCTACAATGAGCAGTTCTTC; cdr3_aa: CSARGTRAAYNEQFF
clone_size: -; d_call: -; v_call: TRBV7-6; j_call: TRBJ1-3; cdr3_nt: TGTGCCAGCAGCTTAGCGACAGGATCGAGCTCTGGAAACACCATATATTTT; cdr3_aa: CASSLATGSSSGNTIYF
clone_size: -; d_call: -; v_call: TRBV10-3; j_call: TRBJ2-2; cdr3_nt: TGTGCCATCAGGGTCAATGGACAGACGACCGGGGAGCTGTTTTTT; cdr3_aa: CAIRVNGQTTGELFF
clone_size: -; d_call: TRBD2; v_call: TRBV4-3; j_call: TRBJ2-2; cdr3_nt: TGCGCCAGCAGCCCTCGGACTAGCGGGAGTTATAGCGCCGGGGAGCTGTTTTTT; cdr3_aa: CASSPRTSGSYSAGELFF
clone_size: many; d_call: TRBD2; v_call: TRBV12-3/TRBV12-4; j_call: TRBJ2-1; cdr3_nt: TGTGCCAGCAGTTCCGCCGGGACTAGCGGGTACAATGAGCAGTTCTTC; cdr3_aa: CASSSAGTSGYNEQFF
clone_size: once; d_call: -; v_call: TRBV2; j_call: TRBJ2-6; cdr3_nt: TGTGCCAGCAGAGGTCGGTGGTCTGGGGCCAACGTCCTGACTTTC; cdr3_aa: CASRGRWSGANVLTF
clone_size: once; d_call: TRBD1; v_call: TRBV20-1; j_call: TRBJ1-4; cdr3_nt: TGCAGTGCTAGAGTCCCATTTACAGGGGGCTTGGGTGAAAAACTGTTTTTT; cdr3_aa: CSARVPFTGGLGEKLFF
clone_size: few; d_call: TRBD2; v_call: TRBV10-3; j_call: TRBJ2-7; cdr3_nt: TGTGCCATCGGACTAGCGGACCTTTCCTACGAGCAGTACTTC; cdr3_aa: CAIGLADLSYEQYF
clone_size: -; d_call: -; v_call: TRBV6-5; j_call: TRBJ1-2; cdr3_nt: TGTGCCAGCAGTTACCGGCAACCCCGGGTCAACTATGGCTACACCTTC; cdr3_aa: CASSYRQPRVNYGYTF
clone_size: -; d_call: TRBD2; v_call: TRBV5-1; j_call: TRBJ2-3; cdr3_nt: TGCGCCAGCAGCTCCTGGAGTGGACTAGCGGCTAGCACAGATACGCAGTATTTT; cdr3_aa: CASSSWSGLAASTDTQYF